The source of this T cell receptor beta chain is a study of blood T cell repertoires in COVID-19. Germline CDR1 reads MNHEY; CDR2 reads SVGAGI. This CDR3 is 16 amino acids long. Trimming shortened V by 4 bases and J by 0 bases, and 15 bases separated the two germline ends. Using immunoSEQ multiplex PCR, the repertoire was profiled, and TCRdb retains in-frame clones only, with some absent. The repertoire holds nearly 400,000 clones, with over 85% as singletons. The chain is built from TRBV6-5 and TRBJ1-1; D ambiguous. This TCR was sampled from a woman younger than 45 who had recovered from COVID-19. Sample: PBMCs or T cells enriched from blood (not recorded which). The CDR3 region is CASSFGGQSMNTEAFF. CDR3 nucleotides: TGTGCCAGCAGTTTCGGCGGGCAGTCAATGAACACTGAAGCTTTCTTT.